These 5 T cell receptor beta chains came from one sample sequenced in a study of T cell repertoires in cytomegalovirus infection. TCRdb reanalysed the reads using MiXCR and keeps one entry per CDR3 protein. The sample contains 250,000 or so distinct CDR3 sequences, around 12% of which appear only once. The specimen was PBMCs. The receptors come from a human donor in good health (CMV status not recorded). Some clones in this sample may be carry-over from other donors' samples.

This clonotype was observed a handful of times. The chain links TRBV12-3 or TRBV12-4 to TRBJ1-2; D not certain. V was pared by 6 bases and J by 1 base, with 6 bases between. The CDR3 contains 12 residues. CDR3 DNA: TGTGCCAGCAGGACACTTAACTATGGCTACACCTTC. It is translated as CASRTLNYGYTF.

This clonotype was seen repeatedly, ten times or more. The chain employs TRBV27 and TRBJ2-7; maybe TRBD1 (6 bases). Trimming removed 2 bases from V and 2 bases from J, with 10 bases in between. The CDR3 is 14 amino acids. Germline V gene lookup returns CDR1 MNHEY and CDR2 SMNVEV (reference sequence). In DNA form, the CDR3 reads TGTGCCAGCAGTTTAAACAGGGAGCCCTACGAGCAGTACTTC. It is translated as CASSLNREPYEQYF.

This clonotype was detected ten times or more. The chain recombines TRBV7-8 with TRBJ2-2; D call uncertain. Germline values: CDR1 SGHVS, CDR2 FQNEAQ. The CDR3 is 14 amino acids. Trimming shortened V by 6 bases and J by 8 bases, and 16 bases separated the two germline ends. This CDR3 is CASRGSTFGGELFF. The CDR3 coding sequence is TGTGCCAGCAGGGGCAGCACTTTTGGGGGGGAGCTGTTTTTT.

In this sample, this clonotype turned up many times. The rearrangement uses TRBV7-8 and TRBJ1-2; the match to TRBD1 covers 7 bases. Trimming cost V 1 base and J 8 bases; bases outside gene matches: 7. CDR3 length: 14 residues. CDR1 is SGHVS, CDR2 FQNEAQ, per germline. CDR3 in amino acids: CASSLGSGGGGYTF. The CDR3 DNA reads as TGTGCCAGCAGCTTAGGGTCAGGGGGGGGAGGCTACACCTTC.

This clonotype was observed many times. The chain employs TRBV28 and TRBJ1-6, with 7 positions matching TRBD1. CDR1 MDHEN and CDR2 SYDVKM come from the germline V gene. Trimming took 1 base from V and 10 from J; bases not matched to a gene: 7. The CDR3 contains 15 residues. CDR3 loop: CASSLSGTAKSPLHF. CDR3 nucleotides: TGTGCCAGCAGTTTATCCGGGACAGCAAAATCACCCCTCCACTTT.